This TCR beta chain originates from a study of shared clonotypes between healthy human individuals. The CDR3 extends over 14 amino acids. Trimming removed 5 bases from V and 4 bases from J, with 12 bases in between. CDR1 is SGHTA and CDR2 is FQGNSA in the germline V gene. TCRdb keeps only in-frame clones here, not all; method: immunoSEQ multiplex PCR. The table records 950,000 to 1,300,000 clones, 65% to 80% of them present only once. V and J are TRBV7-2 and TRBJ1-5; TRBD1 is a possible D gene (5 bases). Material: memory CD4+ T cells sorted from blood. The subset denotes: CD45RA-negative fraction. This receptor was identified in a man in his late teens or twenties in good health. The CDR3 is CASSPQGLNQPQHF. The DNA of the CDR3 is TGTGCCAGCAGCCCTCAGGGCCTTAATCAGCCCCAGCATTTT.